The 25 T cell receptor beta chains reported below all come from one sample, sequenced in a study of siplizumab effects on memory and regulatory T cells. The assay was immunoSEQ multiplex PCR, and TCRdb's table has in-frame clones only and misses some. This sample has roughly 100,000 clones, with 85% to 95% found just once. Sequencing was carried out using CD4+ T cells sorted from blood. The origin of the receptors is a human donor in good health.

The chain links TRBV27 to TRBJ1-2; D is unresolved. Per germline, CDR1 MNHEY and CDR2 SMNVEV (reference sequence). The V and J ends lost 6 bases and 7 bases respectively, with 21 bases between them. This CDR3 comprises 15 residues. The CDR3 sequence is CASRVGITKPFGYTF. The CDR3 nucleotides are TGTGCCAGCAGGGTCGGGATAACTAAACCCTTTGGCTACACCTTC.

The chain combines TRBV6-5 with TRBJ1-1; 12 bases are a match to TRBD1. J lost 1 base, V lost 2 bases, and 2 bases had no gene match. Looked up from germline, CDR1 is MNHEY and CDR2 is SVGAGI. The CDR3 sequence is 16 residues long. CDR3 amino acids: CASSYRDRGPNTEAFF. Here the CDR3 DNA reads TGTGCCAGCAGTTACCGGGACAGGGGGCCGAACACTGAAGCTTTCTTT.

This clone was seen just once. J is TRBJ2-5 and V is TRBV9; TRBD1 matches 8 bases. Unmatched junction bases numbered 19, after V lost 2 bases and J lost 7 bases. The CDR3 length is 18 residues. Germline loops: CDR1 SGDLS, CDR2 YYNGEE. The CDR3 coding sequence is TGTGCCAGCAGCGTCTCCCCGACCCTGACAGGGGAAGAGTCGACCCAGTACTTC. It specifies CASSVSPTLTGEESTQYF. The variable domain in full, with the rest retrieved from reference TRBV9 and TRBJ2-5, is DSGVTQTPKHLITATGQRVTLRCSPRSGDLSVYWYQQSLDQGLQFLIQYYNGEERAKGNILERFSAQQFPDLHSELNLSSLELGDSALYFCASSVSPTLTGEESTQYFGPGTRLLVL.

V usage is TRBV10-3 and J usage is TRBJ2-3, with D tentatively TRBD1 (5 bases). Germline CDR1 ENHRY, CDR2 SYGVKD. This CDR3 region has 13 residues. V lost 5 bases and J lost 8, with 14 bases in between. CDR3 amino acids: CAISPLVGATQYF. As DNA, the CDR3 is TGTGCCATCAGTCCCCTCGTAGGGGCTACGCAGTATTTT.

The CDR3 nucleotides are TGTGCCAGCAGCTTCGCGGGCGTCAATGAGCAGTTCTTC. As protein: CASSFAGVNEQFF. The chain employs TRBV7-3 and TRBJ2-1, with a weak D call TRBD2 (5 bases). CDR1 and CDR2 from the germline V gene are SGHTA and FQGTGA. V shed 3 bases and J shed 6 bases, with 9 bases lying between them. This CDR3 contains 13 residues.

The V call is TRBV29-1, the J call TRBJ2-5; D uncertain. The CDR3 sequence is 11 residues long. Germline assignment: CDR1 SQVTM and CDR2 ANQGSEA. V was shortened by 7 bases and J by 5 bases, with 11 bases between the two germline ends. In DNA form, the CDR3 reads TGCAGCGCCGTTAAGAGTGAGACCCAGTACTTC. Amino acid sequence: CSAVKSETQYF.

This clone came up once. The chain uses TRBV2 and TRBJ2-2; TRBD2 aligns across 7 bases. The CDR3 is 15 residues long. V gave up 11 bases and J gave up 1 base; unmatched junction bases: 10. Germline-derived CDR1 and CDR2 are SNHLY and FYNNEI. The CDR3 DNA sequence: TGTGCCCAAAAGGGTGGCGGGGGGAACACCGGGGAGCTGTTTTTT. Translating gives CAQKGGGGNTGELFF.

The rearrangement uses TRBV19 and TRBJ1-5; 7 bases fit TRBD1. This CDR3 spans 14 amino acids. Germline V lookup: CDR1 LNHDA, CDR2 SQIVND (reference sequence). Trimming removed 5 bases from V and 6 bases from J; junction bases left unmatched: 7. In nucleotides, the CDR3 is TGTGCCAGTAGTGGAGGGACAGTCGGTCAGCCCCAGCATTTT. This translates into CASSGGTVGQPQHF.

V and J are TRBV11-3 and TRBJ2-7; 9 bases fit TRBD2. Looked up from germline, CDR1 is SGHNT and CDR2 is YENEEA. CDR3 length: 15 residues. Trimming took 3 bases from V and 3 from J; bases not matched to a gene: 6. The CDR3 DNA reads as TGTGCCAGCAGCTTTGGGGGCGGGAGGGGCTACGAGCAGTACTTC. Protein product: CASSFGGGRGYEQYF.

V and J are TRBV4-2 and TRBJ2-5, with D possibly being TRBD1 (6 bases). This CDR3 is 14 amino acids long. Trimming shortened V by 3 bases and J by 2 bases, and 10 bases separated the two germline ends. The V gene's germline CDR1 is LGHNA and CDR2 YNFKEQ. As DNA, the CDR3 is TGTGCCAGCAGCCAGGTCACAGGGCAAGAGACCCAGTACTTC. Encoded protein: CASSQVTGQETQYF.

V and J are TRBV4-2 and TRBJ2-7; D possibly corresponds to TRBD1 (6 bases). Germline assignment: CDR1 LGHNA and CDR2 YNFKEQ. This CDR3 contains 15 residues. V lost 0 bases and J 4 bases, leaving 13 bases between the germline ends. The CDR3 is CASSQEVQQGYEQYF. The CDR3 DNA is TGTGCCAGCAGCCAAGAGGTGCAACAGGGATACGAGCAGTACTTC.

The chain recombines TRBV5-1 with TRBJ2-5; no reliable D call. Trimming pared 4 bases from V and 5 bases from J, leaving 15 bases between. The CDR3 length is 14 residues. Germline CDR1 SGHRS, CDR2 YFSETQ. In DNA, the CDR3 is TGCGCCAGCAGCCCCGCCGCCGCTCGGGAGACCCAGTACTTC. This encodes CASSPAAARETQYF.

The genes are TRBV27 and TRBJ2-5; D is unclear. With the DNA end fitting TRBJ2-7 better, the J assignment may be wrong. The CDR3 runs to 11 residues. The germline gives CDR1 MNHEY, CDR2 SMNVEV (reference sequence). The CDR3 region is CASRQATEQYF. The CDR3 DNA reads as TGTGCCAGCAGGCAGGCTACCGAGCAGTACTTC.

V usage is TRBV5-1 and J usage is TRBJ2-1; D call uncertain. V lost 0 bases and J lost 7, with 11 bases in between. The CDR3 totals 14 residues. The germline V gene has CDR1 SGHRS and CDR2 YFSETQ. The CDR3 spells CASSLGHTGNEQFF. The CDR3 nucleotides are TGCGCCAGCAGCTTGGGACACACTGGGAATGAGCAGTTCTTC.

The J gene is TRBJ1-1, the V gene TRBV7-9; D unclear. Trimming took off 0 bases at V and 0 bases at J, with 8 bases between the two ends. Germline-derived CDR1 and CDR2 are SEHNR and FQNEAQ (reference sequence). This CDR3 is built from 15 residues. The CDR3 region has the DNA TGTGCCAGCAGCTTAGCCGACACAGTGAACACTGAAGCTTTCTTT. Amino acids: CASSLADTVNTEAFF.

The chain couples TRBV7-2 to TRBJ2-1; the match to TRBD2 covers 10 bases. Germline V gene data show CDR1 as SGHTA and CDR2 as FQGNSA. V was clipped by 2 bases and J by 6 bases; unmatched bases: 4. The CDR3 is 15 amino acids. The DNA of the CDR3 is TGTGCCAGCAGCTTAAAACTAGCGGGACTCAATGAGCAGTTCTTC. Translated: CASSLKLAGLNEQFF.

The chain combines TRBV5-6 with TRBJ2-7; D is ambiguous. This CDR3 contains 14 residues. V dropped 0 bases and J dropped 1 base, with 8 bases sitting between them. The germline V gene has CDR1 SGHDT and CDR2 YYEEEE. The chain's CDR3 is CASSLGATSYEQYF. In nucleotides, the CDR3 is TGTGCCAGCAGCTTGGGCGCGACGTCCTACGAGCAGTACTTC.

The genes are TRBV6-5 and TRBJ1-5; D may be TRBD1 (5 bases). V lost 4 bases and J 1 base, leaving 11 bases between the germline ends. This CDR3 is built from 15 residues. The V gene's germline CDR1 is MNHEY and CDR2 SVGAGI. The CDR3 DNA sequence: TGTGCCAGCAGTTTTCGGGGGGGGAGCAATCAGCCCCAGCATTTT. Protein sequence: CASSFRGGSNQPQHF.

This rearrangement joins TRBV7-2 to TRBJ2-7; no reliable D call. This CDR3 spans 11 amino acids. V gave up 1 base and J gave up 6 bases, with 4 bases separating them. The V gene's germline CDR1 is SGHTA and CDR2 FQGNSA. The CDR3 reads CASSLVGEQYF. CDR3 bases: TGTGCCAGCAGCTTAGTCGGCGAGCAGTACTTC.

The chain is built from TRBV6-5 and TRBJ1-2; D may be TRBD1 (6 bases). The V gene's germline CDR1 is MNHEY and CDR2 SVGAGI. This CDR3 is 13 amino acids long. V gave up 10 bases and J gave up 4 bases, with 16 bases separating them. The CDR3 reads CATRGGASYGYTF. In nucleotides, the CDR3 is TGTGCCACCCGAGGGGGGGCGAGCTATGGCTACACCTTC.

This rearrangement joins TRBV5-1 to TRBJ1-2; 7 bases align to TRBD1. The CDR3 is 12 amino acids. V gave up 4 bases and J gave up 8 bases; unmatched junction bases: 5. Per germline, CDR1 SGHRS and CDR2 YFSETQ. DNA of the CDR3: TGCGCCAGCAGCCCGGGACAGCGGGGCTACACCTTC. Residues: CASSPGQRGYTF. Full variable domain (outside the CDR3, taken from reference TRBV5-1 and TRBJ1-2): KAGVTQTPRYLIKTRGQQVTLSCSPISGHRSVSWYQQTPGQGLQFLFEYFSETQRNKGNFPGRFSGRQFSNSRSEMNVSTLELGDSALYLCASSPGQRGYTFGSGTRLTVV.

V usage is TRBV19 and J usage is TRBJ1-2, with a possible D match to TRBD1 (6 bases). CDR3 length equals 12 residues. Trimming pared 4 bases from V and 7 bases from J, leaving 10 bases between. The V gene's germline CDR1 is LNHDA and CDR2 SQIVND (reference sequence). DNA for the CDR3: TGTGCCAGTAGTACAGGGGCCCCTGGCTACACCTTC. Translation gives CASSTGAPGYTF. The full variable domain, its missing parts supplied by reference TRBV19 and TRBJ1-2, is DGGITQSPKYLFRKEGQNVTLSCEQNLNHDAMYWYRQDPGQGLRLIYYSQIVNDFQKGDIAEGYSVSREKKESFPLTVTSAQKNPTAFYLCASSTGAPGYTFGSGTRLTVV.

The chain uses TRBV14 and TRBJ2-7; D is unresolved. CDR1 SGHDN and CDR2 FVKESK come from the germline V gene. Trimming stripped 1 base from V and 6 bases from J, with 13 bases between. The CDR3 is 14 residues long. The CDR3 DNA follows: TGTGCCAGCAGCCAAGTAATGGGAAACGGCGAGCAGTACTTC. Translating it yields CASSQVMGNGEQYF. The complete variable domain, with remaining parts taken from reference TRBV14 and TRBJ2-7, reads EAGVTQFPSHSVIEKGQTVTLRCDPISGHDNLYWYRRVMGKEIKFLLHFVKESKQDESGMPNNRFLAERTGGTYSTLKVQPAELEDSGVYFCASSQVMGNGEQYFGPGTRLTVT.

The CDR3 nucleotides are TGTGCCAGCTCACCGGGACCCCGCCTAAACACCGGGGAGCTGTTTTTT. Amino acid sequence: CASSPGPRLNTGELFF. J is TRBJ2-2 and V is TRBV18; tentatively, D is TRBD1 or TRBD2 (5 bases each). Germline assignment: CDR1 KGHSH and CDR2 LQKENI. The V and J ends lost 3 bases and 2 bases respectively, with 13 bases between them. The CDR3 sequence is 16 residues long.

This chain links TRBV30 with TRBJ1-1; D gene ambiguous. Germline CDR1 is GTSNPN and CDR2 is SVGIG (reference sequence). The CDR3 contains 11 residues. The V and J ends lost 2 bases and 1 base respectively, with 2 bases between them. In DNA, the CDR3 is TGTGCCTGGAGTCGGAACACTGAAGCTTTCTTT. Translation gives CAWSRNTEAFF.